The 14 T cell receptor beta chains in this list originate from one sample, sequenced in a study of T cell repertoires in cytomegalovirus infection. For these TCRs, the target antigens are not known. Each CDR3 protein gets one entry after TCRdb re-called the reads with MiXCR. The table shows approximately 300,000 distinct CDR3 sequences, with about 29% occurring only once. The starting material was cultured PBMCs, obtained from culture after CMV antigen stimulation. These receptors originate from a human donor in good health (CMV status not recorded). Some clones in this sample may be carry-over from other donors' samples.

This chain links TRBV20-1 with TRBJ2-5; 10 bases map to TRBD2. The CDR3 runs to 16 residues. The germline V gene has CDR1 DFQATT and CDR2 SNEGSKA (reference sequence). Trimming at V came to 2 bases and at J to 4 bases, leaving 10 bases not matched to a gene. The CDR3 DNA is TGCAGTGCTAGATCCCAGCGGGGGGGCTGGGTAGAGACCCAGTACTTC. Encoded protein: CSARSQRGGWVETQYF.

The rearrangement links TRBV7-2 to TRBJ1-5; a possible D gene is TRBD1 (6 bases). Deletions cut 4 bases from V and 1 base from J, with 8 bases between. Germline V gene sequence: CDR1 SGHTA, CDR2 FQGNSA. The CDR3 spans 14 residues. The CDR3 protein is CASSYDRSNQPQHF. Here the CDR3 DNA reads TGTGCCAGCAGCTACGACAGGAGCAATCAGCCCCAGCATTTT.

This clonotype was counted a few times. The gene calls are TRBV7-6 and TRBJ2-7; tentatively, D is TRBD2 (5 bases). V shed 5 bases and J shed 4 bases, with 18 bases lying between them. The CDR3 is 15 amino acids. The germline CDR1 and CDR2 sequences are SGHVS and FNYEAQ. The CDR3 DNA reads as TGTGCCAGCAGCCCGGCACTAGTTTCGCGATACGAGCAGTACTTC. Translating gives CASSPALVSRYEQYF.

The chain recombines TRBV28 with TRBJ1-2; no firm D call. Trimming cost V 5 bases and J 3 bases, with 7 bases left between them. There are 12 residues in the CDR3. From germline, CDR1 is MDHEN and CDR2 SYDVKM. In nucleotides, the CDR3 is TGTGCCAGCAGTACCGGGGACTATGGCTACACCTTC. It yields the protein CASSTGDYGYTF.

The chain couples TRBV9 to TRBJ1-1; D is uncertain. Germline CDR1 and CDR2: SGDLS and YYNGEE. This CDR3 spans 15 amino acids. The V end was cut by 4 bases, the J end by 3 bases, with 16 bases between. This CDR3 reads CASSPLPRMDTEAFF. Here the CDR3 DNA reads TGTGCCAGCAGCCCTCTCCCGAGGATGGACACTGAAGCTTTCTTT.

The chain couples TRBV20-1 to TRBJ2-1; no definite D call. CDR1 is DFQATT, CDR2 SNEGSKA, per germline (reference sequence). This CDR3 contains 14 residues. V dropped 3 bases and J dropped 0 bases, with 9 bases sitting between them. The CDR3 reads CSARTLSSYNEQFF. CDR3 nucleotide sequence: TGCAGTGCTAGGACTTTGAGCTCCTACAATGAGCAGTTCTTC.

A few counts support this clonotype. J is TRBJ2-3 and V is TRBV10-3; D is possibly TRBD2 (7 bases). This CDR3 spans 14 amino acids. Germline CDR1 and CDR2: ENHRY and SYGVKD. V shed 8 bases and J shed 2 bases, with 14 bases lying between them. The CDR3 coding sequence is TGTGCCATCTATCCGGGGGGCAACACAGATACGCAGTATTTT. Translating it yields CAIYPGGNTDTQYF.

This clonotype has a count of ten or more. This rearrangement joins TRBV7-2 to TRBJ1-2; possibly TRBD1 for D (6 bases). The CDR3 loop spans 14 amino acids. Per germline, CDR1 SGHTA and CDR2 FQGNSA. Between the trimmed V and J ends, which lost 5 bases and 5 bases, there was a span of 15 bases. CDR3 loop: CASSPQGGGYGYTF. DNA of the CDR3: TGTGCCAGCAGCCCACAGGGCGGGGGGTATGGCTACACCTTC.

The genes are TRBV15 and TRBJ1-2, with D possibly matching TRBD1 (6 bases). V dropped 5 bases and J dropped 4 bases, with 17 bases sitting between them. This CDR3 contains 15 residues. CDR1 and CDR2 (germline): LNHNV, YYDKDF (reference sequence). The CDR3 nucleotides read TGTGCCACCAGCCCCGGGACACGAAAGGGCTATGGCTACACCTTC. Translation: CATSPGTRKGYGYTF. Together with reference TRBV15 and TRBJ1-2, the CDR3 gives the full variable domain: DAMVIQNPRYQVTQFGKPVTLSCSQTLNHNVMYWYQQKSSQAPKLLFHYYDKDFNNEADTPDNFQSRRPNTSFCFLDIRSPGLGDTAMYLCATSPGTRKGYGYTFGSGTRLTVV.

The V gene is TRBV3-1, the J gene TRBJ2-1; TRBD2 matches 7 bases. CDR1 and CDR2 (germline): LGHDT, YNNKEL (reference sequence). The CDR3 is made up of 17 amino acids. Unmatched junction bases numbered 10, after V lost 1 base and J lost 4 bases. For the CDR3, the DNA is TGTGCCAGCAGCCAAGCCGACTCAGCGGGGCTATACAATGAGCAGTTCTTC. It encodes CASSQADSAGLYNEQFF.

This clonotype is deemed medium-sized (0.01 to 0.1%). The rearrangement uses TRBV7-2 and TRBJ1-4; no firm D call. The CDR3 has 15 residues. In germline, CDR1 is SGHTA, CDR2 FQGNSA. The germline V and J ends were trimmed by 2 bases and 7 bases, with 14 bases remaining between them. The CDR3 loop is CASSLIAVSSEKLFF. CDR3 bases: TGTGCCAGCAGCTTAATAGCGGTGTCGAGTGAAAAACTGTTTTTT.

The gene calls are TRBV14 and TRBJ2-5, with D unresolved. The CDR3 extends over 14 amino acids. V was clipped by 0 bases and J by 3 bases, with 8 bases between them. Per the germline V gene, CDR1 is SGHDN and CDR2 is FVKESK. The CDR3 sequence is CASSQELSKETQYF. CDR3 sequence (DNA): TGTGCCAGCAGCCAAGAGTTAAGCAAAGAGACCCAGTACTTC.

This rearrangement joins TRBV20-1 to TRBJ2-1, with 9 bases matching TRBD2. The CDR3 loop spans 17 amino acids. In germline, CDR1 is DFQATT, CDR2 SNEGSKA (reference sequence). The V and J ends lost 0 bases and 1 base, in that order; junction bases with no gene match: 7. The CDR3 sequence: CSARDHRTSGSYNEQFF. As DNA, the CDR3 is TGCAGTGCTAGAGATCACAGAACTAGCGGGTCCTACAATGAGCAGTTCTTC.

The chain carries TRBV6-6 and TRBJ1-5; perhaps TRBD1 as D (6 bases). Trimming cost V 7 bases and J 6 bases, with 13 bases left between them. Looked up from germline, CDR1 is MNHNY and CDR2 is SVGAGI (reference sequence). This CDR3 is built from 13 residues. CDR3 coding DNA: TGTGCCAGCACCAAGGAACAGGGTCAGCCCCAGCATTTT. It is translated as CASTKEQGQPQHF.